This is a list of T cell receptor beta chains from one sample in a study of cytomegalovirus exposure and HLA in healthy donors. Libraries were prepared by immunoSEQ multiplex PCR; TCRdb keeps only in-frame clonotypes and omits some of them. The repertoire holds roughly 93,000 clones, with 70% to 80% as singletons. Sequencing was carried out using PBMCs. The receptor source for this set is a man aged 25-40 years in good health and CMV-seronegative. CDR3s include the opening cysteine and the closing phenylalanine or tryptophan. D genes are given only for firm matches. The size of a clone is reported for some rows only, either as once, few or many, or as a class for expanded clones.

v_call	d_call	clone_size	j_call	cdr3_aa	cdr3_nt
TRBV7-3	NA	NA	TRBJ2-3	CASSYRGRSADTQYF	TGTGCCAGCAGCTATAGAGGGAGAAGTGCAGATACGCAGTATTTT
TRBV7-6	NA	NA	TRBJ2-1	CASSQGTYNEQFF	TGTGCCAGCAGCCAGGGGACCTACAATGAGCAGTTCTTC
TRBV7-9	NA	few	TRBJ1-1	CASSLGGQGLEAFF	TGTGCCAGCAGCTTAGGAGGTCAGGGCCTTGAAGCTTTCTTT
TRBV11-2	TRBD1	NA	TRBJ2-7	CASSLRTGTASYEQYF	TGTGCCAGCAGCTTACGAACCGGGACAGCCTCCTACGAGCAGTACTTC
TRBV6-6	NA	NA	TRBJ1-2	CASSYSGAGSNYGYTF	TGTGCCAGCAGTTACTCAGGGGCAGGGTCTAACTATGGCTACACCTTC
TRBV7-6	NA	NA	TRBJ2-3	CASSLLGTDTQYF	TGTGCCAGCAGCTTACTCGGCACAGATACGCAGTATTTT
TRBV29-1	TRBD1	few	TRBJ1-1	CSVAGQGADTEAFF	TGCAGCGTTGCGGGACAGGGGGCGGACACTGAAGCTTTCTTT
TRBV5-1	NA	few	TRBJ2-1	CASSLNGIGGEQFF	TGCGCCAGCAGCTTGAACGGAATCGGGGGTGAGCAGTTCTTC
TRBV10-1	NA	NA	TRBJ2-2	CASSPQVQTGELFF	TGCGCCAGCAGCCCCCAGGTTCAAACCGGGGAGCTGTTTTTT
TRBV7-3	TRBD1	NA	TRBJ2-1	CASSLIRTGHNEQFF	TGTGCCAGCAGCTTAATCCGGACAGGGCACAATGAGCAGTTCTTC
TRBV5-1	TRBD1	NA	TRBJ1-1	CASSEGQGLGAFF	TGCGCCAGCAGCGAAGGACAGGGTCTCGGCGCTTTCTTT
TRBV6-4	NA	NA	TRBJ2-2	CASSDLETGELFF	TGTGCCAGCAGTGACTTGGAGACCGGGGAGCTGTTTTTT
TRBV5-1	NA	NA	TRBJ1-1	CASSSVPGAEAFF	TGCGCCAGCAGCTCGGTCCCAGGGGCGGAGGCTTTCTTT
TRBV25-1	TRBD1	few	TRBJ1-6	CASQDRASSYNSPLHF	TGTGCCAGCCAGGACAGGGCCAGCTCCTATAATTCACCCCTCCACTTT
TRBV19	TRBD2	NA	TRBJ2-1	CASSIGGSYDQFF	TGTGCCAGTAGTATCGGCGGGAGTTACGATCAGTTCTTC
TRBV15	NA	NA	TRBJ2-2	CATSRKQGAGELFF	TGTGCCACCAGCAGAAAACAGGGCGCCGGGGAGCTGTTTTTT
TRBV5-6	NA	NA	TRBJ1-4	CASSLGHINPTNEKLFF	TGTGCCAGCAGCTTGGGTCACATTAATCCAACTAATGAAAAACTGTTTTTT
TRBV5-1	NA	NA	TRBJ2-4	CASSLGQGLKNIQYF	TGCGCCAGCAGCTTGGGGCAGGGGCTAAAAAACATTCAGTACTTC
TRBV7-9	TRBD1	NA	TRBJ1-1	CASSPGAGGSLAFF	TGTGCCAGCAGCCCCGGTGCAGGGGGCTCTTTAGCTTTCTTT
TRBV2	TRBD1	NA	TRBJ1-5	CASSQQGAGNQPQHF	TGTGCCAGCAGTCAACAGGGGGCTGGCAATCAGCCCCAGCATTTT
TRBV9	NA	NA	TRBJ1-3	CASSEGWGPGNTIYF	TGTGCCAGCAGCGAGGGTTGGGGGCCTGGAAACACCATATATTTT
TRBV27	NA	NA	TRBJ2-1	CASSPTGGRGRNNEQFF	TGTGCCAGCAGTCCCACGGGGGGCAGGGGAAGAAACAATGAGCAGTTCTTC
TRBV6-1	NA	few	TRBJ1-2	CASRDRSYGYTF	TGTGCCAGCAGGGACAGAAGCTATGGCTACACCTTC
TRBV5-1	NA	NA	TRBJ2-7	CASSFNRAYEQYF	TGCGCCAGCAGCTTTAACAGGGCTTACGAGCAGTACTTC
TRBV5-1	NA	NA	TRBJ2-2	CASSLEISYTGELFF	TGCGCCAGCAGCTTGGAAATTTCATACACCGGGGAGCTGTTTTTT
TRBV9	NA	NA	TRBJ1-6	CASTPEDGINSPLHF	TGTGCCAGCACCCCGGAGGACGGAATTAATTCACCCCTCCACTTT
TRBV6-1	TRBD1	NA	TRBJ1-4	CASSVFVGQGAPGEKLFF	TGTGCCAGCAGTGTGTTCGTGGGACAGGGGGCGCCGGGTGAAAAACTGTTTTTT
TRBV21-1	NA	NA	TRBJ2-1	CASSKGLAGGCSYNEQFF	TGTGCCAGCAGCAAAGGACTAGCGGGAGGTTGCTCCTACAATGAGCAGTTCTTC
TRBV7-6	TRBD1	once	TRBJ1-2	CASSPAPGTGSDGYTF	TGTGCCAGCAGCCCAGCGCCCGGGACAGGATCTGATGGCTACACCTTC
TRBV5-1	TRBD1	few	TRBJ1-1	CASAQWTGSGDTEAFF	TGCGCCAGCGCCCAGTGGACAGGGTCTGGGGACACTGAAGCTTTCTTT
TRBV29-1	NA	NA	TRBJ2-3	CSSDPGGTDTQYF	TGCAGCTCTGACCCCGGGGGCACAGATACGCAGTATTTT
TRBV6-1	NA	few	TRBJ1-2	CASSETVVVTYGYTF	TGTGCCAGCAGTGAAACAGTGGTGGTGACGTATGGCTACACCTTC
TRBV18	TRBD1	NA	TRBJ1-1	CASSLLQDRTGEAFF	TGTGCCAGCTCACTACTCCAGGACAGGACCGGTGAAGCTTTCTTT
TRBV7-9	NA	few	TRBJ2-1	CASSLSPAPGRSYNEQFF	TGTGCCAGCAGCTTATCCCCCGCGCCAGGGCGGAGCTACAATGAGCAGTTCTTC
TRBV7-6	TRBD2	NA	TRBJ2-5	CASSLAGGQETQYF	TGTGCCAGCAGCCTAGCGGGAGGCCAAGAGACCCAGTACTTC
TRBV7-3	TRBD2	NA	TRBJ2-1	CASSRGSGSFNEQFF	TGTGCCAGCAGCCGTGGGAGCGGGAGTTTCAATGAGCAGTTCTTC
TRBV2	NA	NA	TRBJ1-3	CASSGGSSGNTIYF	TGTGCCAGCAGCGGGGGAAGCTCTGGAAACACCATATATTTT
TRBV10-3	NA	NA	TRBJ1-5	CATAGTNQPQHF	TGTGCCACCGCGGGTACGAATCAGCCCCAGCATTTT
TRBV14	TRBD1	NA	TRBJ1-2	CASSQDMAGGGYGYTF	TGTGCCAGCAGCCAAGATATGGCAGGGGGCGGCTATGGCTACACCTTC
TRBV28	TRBD1	NA	TRBJ1-2	CASSWGRGTEGYTF	TGTGCCAGCAGTTGGGGCAGGGGGACTGAAGGCTACACCTTC
TRBV7-9	TRBD1	once	TRBJ1-6	CASSLAGTGGSPLHF	TGTGCCAGCAGCTTAGCCGGGACAGGGGGTTCACCCCTCCACTTT
TRBV9	NA	NA	TRBJ1-2	CASSVDGLGYTF	TGTGCCAGCAGCGTAGATGGGCTTGGCTACACCTTC
TRBV9	TRBD2	NA	TRBJ2-3	CASSSGGLTDTQYF	TGTGCCAGCAGTTCGGGGGGGTTGACAGATACGCAGTATTTT
TRBV9	NA	NA	TRBJ1-2	CASSVAVSRPLYGYTF	TGTGCCAGCAGCGTAGCCGTCAGCAGGCCCCTCTATGGCTACACCTTC
TRBV5-1	NA	NA	TRBJ1-1	CASSPSLSRRSGTEAFF	TGCGCCAGCAGCCCCTCCCTCAGCAGGAGGTCGGGCACTGAAGCTTTCTTT
TRBV7-9	NA	NA	TRBJ1-1	CASTMNTEAFF	TGTGCCAGCACCATGAACACTGAAGCTTTCTTT
TRBV27	TRBD1	NA	TRBJ1-2	CASSSGQDYGYTF	TGTGCCAGCAGTTCGGGACAGGACTATGGCTACACCTTC
TRBV7-2	TRBD2	NA	TRBJ2-3	CASSFAGGFTDTQYF	TGTGCCAGCAGCTTTGCGGGGGGGTTCACAGATACGCAGTATTTT
TRBV5-5	NA	NA	TRBJ1-2	CASKTARSYGYTF	TGTGCCAGCAAAACGGCGCGGAGCTATGGCTACACCTTC
TRBV9	TRBD2	NA	TRBJ2-1	CASSTTSGNHNGQFF	TGTGCCAGCAGCACAACTAGCGGGAACCACAATGGGCAGTTCTTC
TRBV11-3	TRBD2	NA	TRBJ2-2	CASSLGTSGREELFF	TGTGCCAGCAGCTTAGGCACTAGCGGGAGGGAGGAGCTGTTTTTT
TRBV11-2	NA	NA	TRBJ2-3	CASSPRGDTQYF	TGTGCCAGCAGCCCCCGCGGGGATACGCAGTATTTT
TRBV2	NA	NA	TRBJ1-3	CASSESLSGNTIYF	TGTGCCAGCAGTGAATCCCTCTCTGGAAACACCATATATTTT
TRBV2	TRBD1	NA	TRBJ2-2	CASSEAGGTGELFF	TGTGCCAGCAGTGAGGCAGGGGGTACCGGGGAGCTGTTTTTT
TRBV27	TRBD2	NA	TRBJ2-1	CASSGGGGLAEVHNEQFF	TGTGCCAGCAGTGGGGGTGGTGGGCTAGCGGAGGTTCATAATGAGCAGTTCTTC